This TCR beta chain came from a study of blood T cell repertoires in COVID-19. Per the germline V gene, CDR1 is SGHTA and CDR2 is FQGNSA. This CDR3 is built from 18 residues. The ends lost 2 bases at V and 5 bases at J; junction bases unmatched: 11. Data came from immunoSEQ multiplex PCR; TCRdb stores just in-frame clones and leaves some out. The sample comprises more than 300,000 clones, 88% of which are singletons, and about 7% rests with the top ten. Specimen: peripheral blood. The sequence was obtained from a woman aged 65 to 85 with COVID-19, enrolled during active disease. The gene calls are TRBV7-2 and TRBJ2-3, with TRBD2 matching over 12 bases. CDR3 in amino acids: CASSLRASSGGARDTQYF. CDR3 DNA sequence: TGTGCCAGCAGCTTACGAGCGTCTAGCGGGGGGGCAAGAGATACGCAGTATTTT.